The 25 T cell receptor beta chains below all came from one sample that was sequenced in a study of cytomegalovirus exposure and HLA in healthy donors. In the PCR, 60 Vbeta and 13 Jbeta primers were used. The repertoire was sequenced with immunoSEQ multiplex PCR; TCRdb's copy has only in-frame clones and lacks some. The sample contains 100,000 to 150,000 clones, approximately 85% of which appear only once. The sample consisted of PBMCs. The receptors derive from a boy aged 5 to 17 in good health and CMV-seronegative.

The J gene is TRBJ2-5, the V gene TRBV7-2; 8 bases map to TRBD2. The CDR3 is made up of 14 amino acids. With 4 bases clipped from V and 1 base from J, the junction kept 2 bases outside the gene matches. In germline, CDR1 is SGHTA, CDR2 FQGNSA. The CDR3 bases are TGTGCCAGCAGCTCTAGCGGGCTCCAAGAGACCCAGTACTTC. This encodes CASSSSGLQETQYF. Full variable domain (rest looked up from reference TRBV7-2 and TRBJ2-5): GAGVSQSPSNKVTEKGKDVELRCDPISGHTALYWYRQSLGQGLEFLIYFQGNSAPDKSGLPSDRFSAERTGGSVSTLTIQRTQQEDSAVYLCASSSSGLQETQYFGPGTRLLVL.

The J gene is TRBJ2-1, the V gene TRBV4-3; 7 bases fit TRBD1. V gave up 3 bases and J gave up 0 bases; unmatched junction bases: 8. The CDR3 covers 17 residues. The V gene's germline CDR1 is LGHNA and CDR2 YSLEER. CDR3 sequence reads: CASSQQKTGSSYNEQFF. In nucleotides, the CDR3 is TGCGCCAGCAGCCAGCAAAAGACAGGGAGCTCCTACAATGAGCAGTTCTTC.

The chain uses TRBV19 and TRBJ1-3; D call uncertain. The CDR3 sequence is 15 residues long. Germline assignment: CDR1 LNHDA and CDR2 SQIVND (reference sequence). V was cut by 6 bases and J by 3 bases, with 15 bases left in between. In DNA form, the CDR3 reads TGTGCCAGTAGCCCCCAAGCAGGTTTTGGAAACACCATATATTTT. Translating it yields CASSPQAGFGNTIYF.

This clone has a handful of counts. The chain carries TRBV12-5 and TRBJ2-1, with a tentative D call TRBD2 (6 bases). Germline V gene data show CDR1 as LGHNT and CDR2 as FRNRAP. The CDR3 contains 12 residues. V was pared by 0 bases and J by 9 bases, with 6 bases between. The DNA for the CDR3 is TGTGCTAGTGGTTTGGTGGGACTTGAGCAGTTCTTC. Translation gives CASGLVGLEQFF.

On this clone: Distinct nucleotide sequences in the sample also encode this CDR3. The chain has TRBV5-1 and TRBJ2-7; D is unresolved. The germline V gene encodes CDR1 SGHRS and CDR2 YFSETQ. The V gene lost 3 bases and the J gene lost 4 bases, with 5 bases spanning the gap. The CDR3 length is 11 residues. The CDR3 sequence: CASSSNYEQYF. The CDR3 DNA is TGCGCCAGCAGCTCCAATTACGAGCAGTACTTC.

The chain joins TRBV2 to TRBJ2-7; D might be TRBD1 (6 bases). Germline CDR1 reads SNHLY; CDR2 reads FYNNEI. The CDR3 loop spans 12 amino acids. With 8 bases removed from V and 6 bases from J, the gap between germline ends came to 14 bases. The CDR3 is CASGGQGGEQYF. The CDR3 DNA reads TGTGCCAGCGGGGGCCAAGGGGGCGAGCAGTACTTC. Drawing the rest from reference TRBV2 and TRBJ2-7, the complete variable domain is EPEVTQTPSHQVTQMGQEVILRCVPISNHLYFYWYRQILGQKVEFLVSFYNNEISEKSEIFDDQFSVERPDGSNFTLKIRSTKLEDSAMYFCASGGQGGEQYFGPGTRLTVT.

J is TRBJ2-3 and V is TRBV9; 8 nucleotides align to TRBD2. V was pared by 2 bases and J by 1 base, with 0 bases of the junction left unmatched. The CDR3 has 14 amino acids. CDR1 and CDR2 (germline): SGDLS, YYNGEE. The CDR3 coding sequence is TGTGCCAGCAGCGTCGGGAGGGGCACAGATACGCAGTATTTT. This gives the protein CASSVGRGTDTQYF.

The chain employs TRBV7-6 and TRBJ1-1; D remains ambiguous. Germline V gene lookup returns CDR1 SGHVS and CDR2 FNYEAQ. The CDR3 consists of 13 residues. Deletions cut 4 bases from V and 1 base from J, with 7 bases between. CDR3 nucleotide sequence: TGTGCCAGCAGCTCGGGGTCGAACACTGAAGCTTTCTTT. This translates into CASSSGSNTEAFF.

V usage is TRBV5-4 and J usage is TRBJ1-2, with D unresolved. CDR3 length equals 14 residues. Germline V gene sequence: CDR1 SGHNT, CDR2 YYREEE (reference sequence). The V end lost 2 bases, the J end lost 3 bases, and 11 bases lay between the germline ends. The CDR3 sequence: CASSFEGSYYGYTF. As DNA, the CDR3 is TGTGCCAGCAGCTTCGAGGGAAGTTACTATGGCTACACCTTC.

V usage is TRBV5-1 and J usage is TRBJ2-3, with D uncertain. The CDR3 is 14 residues long. Germline V gene data show CDR1 as SGHRS and CDR2 as YFSETQ. V was shortened by 7 bases and J by 0 bases, with 12 bases between the two germline ends. CDR3 coding DNA: TGCGCCAGCGGAGAGAGGTCTAGCACAGATACGCAGTATTTT. Its protein is CASGERSSTDTQYF.

The chain is built from TRBV7-2 and TRBJ1-1; 7 bases line up with TRBD1. Unmatched junction bases numbered 10, after V lost 5 bases and J lost 7 bases. The V gene's germline CDR1 is SGHTA and CDR2 FQGNSA. This CDR3 contains 14 residues. The CDR3 here is CASSPIHRGGEAFF. Written as DNA, the CDR3 is TGTGCCAGCAGCCCAATTCACAGGGGAGGTGAAGCTTTCTTT. Complete variable domain (other parts from reference TRBV7-2 and TRBJ1-1): GAGVSQSPSNKVTEKGKDVELRCDPISGHTALYWYRQSLGQGLEFLIYFQGNSAPDKSGLPSDRFSAERTGGSVSTLTIQRTQQEDSAVYLCASSPIHRGGEAFFGQGTRLTVV.

The rearrangement links TRBV12-5 to TRBJ2-7; D might be TRBD2 (6 bases). V was trimmed by 4 bases and J by 8 bases, leaving 9 bases between them. The CDR3 contains 11 residues. Germline assignment: CDR1 LGHNT and CDR2 FRNRAP. CDR3 region: CASGSSVKQYF. The CDR3 DNA reads as TGTGCTAGTGGTTCTAGCGTTAAGCAGTACTTC.

For this clone: The junction does not match germline at one end; this may be a read error. CDR3: CASSLTGNYGYPF. The CDR3 nucleotides read TGTGCCAGCAGTTTAACAGGGAACTATGGCTACCCCTTC. The gene calls are TRBV28 and TRBJ1-2; weak D call: TRBD1 (6 bases). This CDR3 contains 13 residues. Germline loops: CDR1 MDHEN, CDR2 SYDVKM.

This clone was seen a few times. The J gene is TRBJ2-1, the V gene TRBV19; 7 bases map to TRBD2. The germline CDR1 and CDR2 sequences are LNHDA and SQIVND (reference sequence). Losses at the gene ends were 4 bases for V and 3 bases for J; bases not matched to a gene: 3. CDR3 size: 14 residues. In DNA form, the CDR3 reads TGTGCCAGTAGTACGTGGGAGGGCTACAATGAGCAGTTCTTC. Its translation is CASSTWEGYNEQFF. The entire variable domain, with the rest obtained from reference TRBV19 and TRBJ2-1, is as follows: DGGITQSPKYLFRKEGQNVTLSCEQNLNHDAMYWYRQDPGQGLRLIYYSQIVNDFQKGDIAEGYSVSREKKESFPLTVTSAQKNPTAFYLCASSTWEGYNEQFFGPGTRLTVL.

The chain carries TRBV7-3 and TRBJ2-5; 10 bases fit TRBD1. CDR3 length: 15 amino acids. CDR1 and CDR2 (germline): SGHTA, FQGTGA. V shed 4 bases, J shed 5 bases, and the junction held 7 bases outside the gene matches. CDR3 region: CASSSRTGGVETQYF. Written as DNA, the CDR3 is TGTGCCAGCAGCTCCAGGACAGGGGGAGTGGAGACCCAGTACTTC.

CDR3 sequence: CASSYAGTSGNEQFF. The CDR3, as DNA: TGTGCCAGCAGTTACGCCGGGACTAGCGGCAATGAGCAGTTCTTC. V and J are TRBV6-5 and TRBJ2-1, with 11 nucleotides matching TRBD2. The CDR3 runs 15 residues. Looked up from germline, CDR1 is MNHEY and CDR2 is SVGAGI. With V trimmed by 2 bases and J by 6 bases, 3 bases remained unmatched.

This chain joins TRBV27 and TRBJ1-1, with D uncertain. CDR1 is MNHEY and CDR2 is SMNVEV in the germline V gene (reference sequence). Trimming removed 6 bases from V and 10 bases from J, with 21 bases in between. The CDR3 sequence is 14 residues long. CDR3 sequence: CASSWTGHPAVAFF. The DNA of the CDR3 is TGTGCCAGCAGCTGGACTGGCCACCCGGCGGTAGCTTTCTTT.

J is TRBJ1-1 and V is TRBV19, with 7 positions matching TRBD1. The CDR3 runs to 15 residues. J was trimmed by 5 bases and V by 1 base; bases with no gene match: 7. CDR1 and CDR2 from the germline V gene are LNHDA and SQIVND (reference sequence). This CDR3 reads CASSIVAGGWTEAFF. Here the CDR3 DNA reads TGTGCCAGTAGTATAGTCGCAGGGGGGTGGACTGAAGCTTTCTTT.

The J gene is TRBJ2-3, the V gene TRBV15; 13 positions match TRBD2. Germline V gene sequence: CDR1 LNHNV, CDR2 YYDKDF (reference sequence). Losses at the gene ends were 1 base for V and 2 bases for J; bases not matched to a gene: 3. The CDR3 loop spans 17 amino acids. CDR3 nucleotide sequence: TGTGCCACCAGCAGAGCCGGGACTAGCGGGAACACAGATACGCAGTATTTT. Translation gives CATSRAGTSGNTDTQYF.

This chain joins TRBV2 and TRBJ1-3, with 7 bases identical to TRBD1. Germline V gives CDR1 SNHLY, CDR2 FYNNEI. After removal of 8 bases from V and 2 bases from J, the junction contained 6 bases not matched to a gene. There are 14 residues in the CDR3. The DNA for the CDR3 is TGTGCCAGCGAGCGACAGGGCCCTGGAAACACCATATATTTT. It is translated as CASERQGPGNTIYF.

This clone was seen once. This chain joins TRBV5-6 and TRBJ2-2; possibly TRBD1 for D (6 bases). Germline CDR1 and CDR2: SGHDT and YYEEEE. Trimming took off 0 bases at V and 5 bases at J, with 11 bases between the two ends. CDR3 length: 15 amino acids. The CDR3 DNA reads as TGTGCCAGCAGCTTGGGACAGGTTATTACCGGGGAGCTGTTTTTT. Its protein is CASSLGQVITGELFF.

This sequence joins TRBV5-1 and TRBJ2-5; tentatively, D is TRBD2 (6 bases). TRBJ2-7 matches the DNA end more closely, so the J call is doubtful. Germline loops: CDR1 SGHRS, CDR2 YFSETQ. The CDR3 is 14 amino acids. The CDR3 sequence: CASSRGTLSYEQYF. The CDR3 DNA is TGCGCCAGCAGCCGCGGGACTCTTAGCTACGAGCAGTACTTC.

CDR3 DNA sequence: TGTGCCAGCAGACAGTCCTACGAGCAGTACTTC. This gives the protein CASRQSYEQYF. The chain carries TRBV27 and TRBJ2-7; no reliable D call. V was shortened by 6 bases and J by 1 base, with 4 bases between the two germline ends. This CDR3 has 11 amino acids. Germline CDR1 MNHEY, CDR2 SMNVEV (reference sequence).

The V gene is TRBV7-2, the J gene TRBJ1-2; 8 nucleotides agree with TRBD1. V trimming: 5 bases; J trimming: 4 bases; junction bases outside the gene matches: 9. CDR1 is SGHTA, CDR2 FQGNSA, per germline. The CDR3 totals 15 residues. CDR3 loop: CASSPRTGSAYGYTF. DNA for the CDR3: TGTGCCAGCAGCCCAAGGACAGGGTCGGCCTATGGCTACACCTTC.

The chain combines TRBV4-2 with TRBJ2-1, with 13 bases lining up with TRBD2. Looked up from germline, CDR1 is LGHNA and CDR2 is YNFKEQ. The CDR3 runs 15 residues. The trim removed 1 base at V and 7 bases at J, leaving 1 base unmatched. CDR3 nucleotides: TGTGCCAGCAGCCAAGGACTAGCGGGGGGAAATGAGCAGTTCTTC. This gives the protein CASSQGLAGGNEQFF.